The present TCR beta chain was sequenced within a study of shared clonotypes between healthy human individuals. Study-level results: Among donors, the sharing of clonotypes was expected to be influenced by sequencing depth.

Around 90 million PBMCs per unsorted sample were used for genomic DNA. Unsorted PBMC samples were amplified in replicate PCRs containing roughly 290 ng DNA, 30,000 or so T cell genomes. Profiled with immunoSEQ multiplex PCR; TCRdb holds only in-frame clones, not every one. Of about 480,000 clones in the sample, around 79% were seen once. The germline V gene encodes CDR1 LNHNV and CDR2 YYDKDF (reference sequence). The CDR3 extends over 15 amino acids. V lost 5 bases, J lost 2 bases, and 14 bases lay in between. To note about this clone: Its antigen remains unknown.

The sample consisted of PBMCs. The rearrangement uses TRBV15 and TRBJ2-3; D may correspond to TRBD1 or TRBD2 (5 bases each). This TCR came from a woman in her thirties or forties in good health. Some clones in this sample may be carry-over from other donors' samples. The CDR3 loop reads CATSRDGRITDTQYF. DNA of the CDR3: TGTGCCACCAGCCGGGACGGTCGAATCACAGATACGCAGTATTTT.